This T cell receptor (beta chain) was identified in a study of cytomegalovirus exposure and HLA in healthy donors. Overall study results and limits: Accurate predictions that matched the HLA-A and HLA-B alleles of most subjects were reportedly made from TCR beta sequences.

Trimming took 5 bases from V and 4 from J; bases not matched to a gene: 5. The CDR3 is 12 amino acids. The V gene's germline CDR1 is SQVTM and CDR2 ANQGSEA. A word on this clone: The target antigen is unknown.

PCR used 60 Vbeta primers and 13 Jbeta primers. The repertoire was sequenced with immunoSEQ multiplex PCR; TCRdb's copy has only in-frame clones and lacks some. The listing contains approximately 60,000 clones. The chain employs TRBV29-1 and TRBJ2-7; 7 nucleotides match TRBD1. The sample taken for sequencing was PBMCs. The clonotype comes from a man younger than 40 in good health and CMV-seropositive. The CDR3, as DNA: TGCAGCGTTCGGGCAGGGGGTTACGAGCAGTACTTC. Translated, it gives CSVRAGGYEQYF.